Presented here are 27 T cell receptor beta chains from one specimen sequenced in a study of T cells expressing NK-cell markers. For each CDR3 protein, TCRdb gives one entry from its re-call of the 5' RACE reads, without DNA. Reported are 150,000 to 200,000 distinct CDR3 sequences; the ten largest clones contain roughly 21%. Sequenced material: blood T cells: a sorted CD56 or NKG2C T cell subset, CD4+ or CD8+ T cells, or bulk PBMC T cells (not recorded which). These receptors all come from a man aged 18 to 69 in good health.

The rearrangement links TRBV4-1 to TRBJ2-1. This CDR3 is built from 13 residues. Germline V gene sequence: CDR1 MGHRA, CDR2 YSYEKL. The CDR3 spells CASSQDPLNEQFF.

The chain uses TRBV20-1 and TRBJ2-3; TCRdb names TRBD2, which stays unverified in the absence of DNA. Germline CDR1 is DFQATT and CDR2 is SNEGSKA (reference sequence). The CDR3 runs to 19 residues. This CDR3 reads CSARALGTSGGHPTDTQYF.

The V and J genes are TRBV24-1 and TRBJ2-5; no DNA is available, so the TRBD1 call from TCRdb remains unchecked. CDR3 length: 13 amino acids. Germline V gene sequence: CDR1 KGHDR, CDR2 SFDVKD. CDR3 residues: CATAGGGQETQYF.

The rearrangement uses TRBV13 and TRBJ2-3; TCRdb indicates TRBD2, and absent DNA this call remains unverified. CDR3 length equals 15 residues. Germline V gene sequence: CDR1 PRHDT, CDR2 FYEKMQ (reference sequence). CDR3 region: CASSSTSGEADTQYF. Combining the CDR3 with reference TRBV13 and TRBJ2-3 gives the whole variable domain AAGVIQSPRHLIKEKRETATLKCYPIPRHDTVYWYQQGPGQDPQFLISFYEKMQSDKGSIPDRFSAQQFSDYHSELNMSSLELGDSALYFCASSSTSGEADTQYFGPGTRLTVL.

The chain uses TRBV6-1 and TRBJ2-5; TCRdb reports TRBD1, a call that lacks DNA to check it against. The V gene's germline CDR1 is MNHNS and CDR2 SASEGT. CDR3 length: 13 residues. The CDR3: CASRQTGEETQYF.

J is TRBJ2-1 and V is TRBV7-9; TCRdb outputs TRBD1, but without DNA this stays unchecked. The CDR3 loop spans 16 amino acids. Germline assignment: CDR1 SEHNR and CDR2 FQNEAQ (reference sequence). The CDR3 protein is CASSRRTESTYNEQFF.

The chain's CDR3 is CASSLGWGPLDTQYF. The chain joins TRBV5-4 to TRBJ2-3; the TRBD1 assignment by TCRdb is unverifiable without DNA. Germline V CDR1 and CDR2: SGHNT, YYREEE (reference sequence). This CDR3 region has 15 residues.

The rearrangement joins TRBV15 to TRBJ1-5. Germline V CDR1 and CDR2: LNHNV, YYDKDF (reference sequence). CDR3 length: 14 amino acids. CDR3 sequence: CATSGTLLNQPQHF.

This chain joins TRBV7-6 and TRBJ2-3; checking the TCRdb D call of TRBD1 is not possible without DNA. The CDR3 length is 16 residues. The germline V gene encodes CDR1 SGHVS and CDR2 FNYEAQ. The chain's CDR3 is CASSPRSGTGTDTQYF.

V usage is TRBV6-1 and J usage is TRBJ2-7; TCRdb gives TRBD1 as the D gene, but with no DNA this cannot be confirmed. CDR1 and CDR2 (germline): MNHNS, SASEGT. The length of the CDR3 is 14 residues. The CDR3 protein is CASSGGYVGYEQYF.

The V and J genes are TRBV13 and TRBJ2-7; TCRdb reports TRBD2, a call that lacks DNA to check it against. Germline CDR1 reads PRHDT; CDR2 reads FYEKMQ (reference sequence). CDR3 length equals 17 residues. This chain's CDR3 is CASSSGTSGGADHEQYF.

The chain is built from TRBV28 and TRBJ1-1; TCRdb's D call of TRBD1 is untestable without DNA. The CDR3 runs to 13 residues. The germline CDR1 and CDR2 sequences are MDHEN and SYDVKM. The CDR3 is CASRGTLNTEAFF.

V gene TRBV18 combines with J gene TRBJ2-1. The CDR3 has 13 residues. From germline, CDR1 is KGHSH and CDR2 LQKENI. The chain's CDR3 is CASSPPGEEEQFF.

The chain uses TRBV6-1 and TRBJ2-7. The CDR3 has 15 amino acids. Germline V gene data show CDR1 as MNHNS and CDR2 as SASEGT. This CDR3 reads CASSELYGRSYEQYF.

This rearrangement joins TRBV12-3 or TRBV12-4 to TRBJ2-2; TCRdb's D call of TRBD1 is untestable without DNA. The CDR3 is 15 amino acids. The CDR3 here is CASSPTGIEVGELFF.

V and J are TRBV4-1 and TRBJ1-4. Per the germline V gene, CDR1 is MGHRA and CDR2 is YSYEKL. The CDR3 runs 16 residues. CDR3 protein: CASSHPNLATNEKLFF.

The V call is TRBV9, the J call TRBJ2-3; TCRdb's assignment of TRBD1 cannot be checked, as there is no DNA. The CDR3 extends over 16 amino acids. Germline V gene lookup returns CDR1 SGDLS and CDR2 YYNGEE. The CDR3 is CASSTWDLGGTDTQYF. Drawing the rest from reference TRBV9 and TRBJ2-3, the complete variable domain is DSGVTQTPKHLITATGQRVTLRCSPRSGDLSVYWYQQSLDQGLQFLIQYYNGEERAKGNILERFSAQQFPDLHSELNLSSLELGDSALYFCASSTWDLGGTDTQYFGPGTRLTVL.

This rearrangement joins TRBV2 to TRBJ2-7. The CDR3 runs to 11 residues. The germline CDR1 and CDR2 sequences are SNHLY and FYNNEI. CDR3 region: CASTVAYEQYF.

The chain combines TRBV7-9 with TRBJ2-2; checking the TCRdb D call of TRBD1 is not possible without DNA. The CDR3 extends over 15 amino acids. CDR1 and CDR2 from the germline V gene are SEHNR and FQNEAQ (reference sequence). This CDR3 is CASSSWDRESGELFF.

This sequence joins TRBV5-4 and TRBJ2-1; the D gene TCRdb calls, TRBD1, cannot be checked with no DNA. This CDR3 is 16 amino acids long. CDR1 is SGHNT, CDR2 YYREEE, per germline (reference sequence). This chain's CDR3 is CASSREWTGTYNEQFF.

V gene TRBV28 combines with J gene TRBJ1-2; checking the TCRdb D call of TRBD1 is not possible without DNA. The CDR3 extends over 14 amino acids. Germline CDR1 MDHEN, CDR2 SYDVKM. This chain's CDR3 is CASAPSETSYGYTF.

The chain uses TRBV2 and TRBJ1-1; TCRdb returns TRBD1, unconfirmable since there is no DNA. CDR3 length: 16 amino acids. CDR1 and CDR2 (germline): SNHLY, FYNNEI. CDR3 sequence reads: CASRSRQGQAHTEAFF.

J is TRBJ2-5 and V is TRBV7-6; TCRdb returns TRBD1, unconfirmable since there is no DNA. The CDR3 contains 14 residues. Looked up from germline, CDR1 is SGHVS and CDR2 is FNYEAQ. The chain's CDR3 is CASSLWGAGETQYF.

This chain joins TRBV7-2 and TRBJ2-5; lacking DNA, the TRBD2 call made by TCRdb goes unchecked. The CDR3 extends over 17 amino acids. Germline V gene lookup returns CDR1 SGHTA and CDR2 FQGNSA. The CDR3 loop is CASSLLHGSGIQETQYF.

V usage is TRBV2 and J usage is TRBJ1-1; the D call of TRBD1 rests on TCRdb alone, since no DNA is present to check it. CDR1 is SNHLY, CDR2 FYNNEI, per germline. This CDR3 has 13 amino acids. The CDR3 protein is CASSEGQTTEAFF.

J is TRBJ1-1 and V is TRBV3-1. Germline-derived CDR1 and CDR2 are LGHDT and YNNKEL (reference sequence). This CDR3 contains 16 residues. The CDR3 loop reads CASSQGTSIWNTEAFF. The full variable domain, its missing parts supplied by reference TRBV3-1 and TRBJ1-1, is DTAVSQTPKYLVTQMGNDKSIKCEQNLGHDTMYWYKQDSKKFLKIMFSYNNKELIINETVPNRFSPKSPDKAHLNLHINSLELGDSAVYFCASSQGTSIWNTEAFFGQGTRLTVV.

The rearrangement uses TRBV28 and TRBJ2-1; TCRdb reports TRBD1, a call that lacks DNA to check it against. Germline CDR1 is MDHEN and CDR2 is SYDVKM. The CDR3 is made up of 14 amino acids. The CDR3 sequence is CASSLYDRNNEQFF.